What follows are 7 T cell receptor beta chains derived from one specimen sequenced in a study of shared clonotypes between healthy human individuals. The table came from immunoSEQ multiplex PCR; TCRdb's copy has only in-frame clones and leaves some out. Found here are roughly 500,000 clones, about 78% of them singletons; the top ten hold around 12%. Sequencing was performed on PBMCs. The receptors shown here come from a woman in her thirties or forties in good health. Some clones in this sample may be carry-over from other donors' samples.

About this clone itself: A much larger clonotype is one base distant, so this may be a read error. Other DNA sequences of this sample code for an identical CDR3. The chain recombines TRBV28 with TRBJ2-7; 11 bases are shared with TRBD2. CDR3 length: 16 amino acids. Germline V gives CDR1 MDHEN, CDR2 SYDVKM. Germline trimming cut 4 bases from V and 3 bases from J; bases unmatched to any gene: 8. The CDR3 DNA reads TGTGCCAGCAGTTCCTTAGCGGGAGGGCCTATCTACGAGCAGTACTTC. The encoded protein is CASSSLAGGPIYEQYF.

This clone occurred a few times. The chain links TRBV7-8 to TRBJ2-1; 9 nucleotides line up with TRBD2. Germline CDR1 SGHVS, CDR2 FQNEAQ. CDR3 size: 17 residues. The J segment lost 9 bases and the V segment lost 3 bases, leaving 15 bases of the junction unmatched. The CDR3 loop reads CASSLDLGGRAGGEQFF. The CDR3 DNA follows: TGTGCCAGCAGCTTGGATTTAGGCGGGAGGGCCGGGGGTGAGCAGTTCTTC.

V usage is TRBV5-1 and J usage is TRBJ2-3, with D possibly being TRBD2 (6 bases). Trimming took off 1 base at V and 2 bases at J, with 14 bases between the two ends. The CDR3 totals 16 residues. From germline, CDR1 is SGHRS and CDR2 YFSETQ. This CDR3 reads CASSLFAGLVTDTQYF. The CDR3 DNA reads TGCGCCAGCAGCTTGTTTGCGGGACTGGTCACAGATACGCAGTATTTT.

The chain joins TRBV13 to TRBJ1-1; D uncertain. CDR1 and CDR2 from the germline V gene are PRHDT and FYEKMQ (reference sequence). The CDR3 is 15 amino acids. Trimming left V 5 bases short and J 4 bases short, with 17 bases between. CDR3: CASSPRRVRSTEAFF. As DNA, the CDR3 is TGTGCCAGCAGCCCACGAAGGGTGCGCTCCACTGAAGCTTTCTTT.

There are many counts of this clone. V and J are TRBV11-2 and TRBJ2-1, with TRBD2 identical over 14 bases. The trim removed 0 bases at V and 12 bases at J, leaving 7 bases unmatched. Germline V gives CDR1 SGHAT, CDR2 FQNNGV. The CDR3 spans 16 residues. CDR3 residues: CASSLEGTSGRFGQFF. As DNA, the CDR3 is TGTGCCAGCAGCTTAGAGGGGACTAGCGGGAGATTTGGGCAGTTCTTC.

The chain has TRBV19 and TRBJ2-1; 8 bases are a match to TRBD2. The V segment lost 4 bases and the J segment 4 bases; nucleotides outside the gene matches: 6. Germline CDR1 LNHDA, CDR2 SQIVND (reference sequence). The CDR3 is 15 amino acids. DNA of the CDR3: TGTGCCAGTAGTACCCCGGGGGGGGCATACAATGAGCAGTTCTTC. Translation gives CASSTPGGAYNEQFF.

A note on this clone: The same CDR3 also results from other DNA sequences found in this sample. The J gene is TRBJ2-7, the V gene TRBV28, with a possible D match to TRBD1 (5 bases). From germline, CDR1 is MDHEN and CDR2 SYDVKM. Trimming left V 2 bases short and J 4 bases short, with 6 bases between. The CDR3 contains 12 residues. The chain's CDR3 is CASSLAGYEQYF. As DNA, the CDR3 is TGTGCCAGCAGTTTAGCAGGGTACGAGCAGTACTTC.